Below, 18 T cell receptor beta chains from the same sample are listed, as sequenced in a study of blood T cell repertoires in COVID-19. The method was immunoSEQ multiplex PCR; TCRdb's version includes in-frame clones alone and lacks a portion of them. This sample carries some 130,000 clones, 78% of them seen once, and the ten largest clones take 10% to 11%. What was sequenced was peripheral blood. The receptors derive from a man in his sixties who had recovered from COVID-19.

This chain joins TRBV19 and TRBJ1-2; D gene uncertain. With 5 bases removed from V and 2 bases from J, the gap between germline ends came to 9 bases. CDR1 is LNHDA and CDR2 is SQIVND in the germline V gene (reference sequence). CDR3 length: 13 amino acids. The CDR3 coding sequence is TGTGCCAGTAGTGCCACAGACAACTATGGCTACACCTTC. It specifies CASSATDNYGYTF.

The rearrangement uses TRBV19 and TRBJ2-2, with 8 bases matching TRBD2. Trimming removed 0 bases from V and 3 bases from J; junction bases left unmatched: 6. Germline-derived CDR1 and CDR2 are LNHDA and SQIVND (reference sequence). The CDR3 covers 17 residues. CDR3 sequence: CASSIETSGFYTGELFF. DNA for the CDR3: TGTGCCAGTAGTATAGAAACTAGCGGTTTTTACACCGGGGAGCTGTTTTTT. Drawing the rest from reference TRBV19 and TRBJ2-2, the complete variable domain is DGGITQSPKYLFRKEGQNVTLSCEQNLNHDAMYWYRQDPGQGLRLIYYSQIVNDFQKGDIAEGYSVSREKKESFPLTVTSAQKNPTAFYLCASSIETSGFYTGELFFGEGSRLTVL.

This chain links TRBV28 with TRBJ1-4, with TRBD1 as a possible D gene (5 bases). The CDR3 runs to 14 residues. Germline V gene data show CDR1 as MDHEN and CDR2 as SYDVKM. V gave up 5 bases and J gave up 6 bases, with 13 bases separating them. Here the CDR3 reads CASSRRGGDEKLFF. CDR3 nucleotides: TGTGCCAGCAGTCGGAGGGGAGGCGATGAAAAACTGTTTTTT.

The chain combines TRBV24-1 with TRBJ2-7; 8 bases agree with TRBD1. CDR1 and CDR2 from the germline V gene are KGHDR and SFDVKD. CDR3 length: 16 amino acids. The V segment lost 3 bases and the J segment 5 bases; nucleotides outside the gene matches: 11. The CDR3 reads CATSDPLRQGFHEQYF. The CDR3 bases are TGTGCCACCAGTGATCCCTTAAGACAGGGGTTCCACGAGCAGTACTTC.

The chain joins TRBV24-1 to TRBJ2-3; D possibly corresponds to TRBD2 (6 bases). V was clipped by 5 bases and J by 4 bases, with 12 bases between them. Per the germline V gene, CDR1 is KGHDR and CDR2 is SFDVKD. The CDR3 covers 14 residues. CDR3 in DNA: TGTGCCACCAGTGGGCGGGGTAGCCCAGATACGCAGTATTTT. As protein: CATSGRGSPDTQYF.

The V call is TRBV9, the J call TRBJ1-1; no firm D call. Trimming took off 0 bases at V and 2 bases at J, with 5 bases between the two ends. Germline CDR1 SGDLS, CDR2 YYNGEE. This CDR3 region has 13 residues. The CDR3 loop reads CASSVELNTEAFF. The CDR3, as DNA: TGTGCCAGCAGCGTAGAGCTAAACACTGAAGCTTTCTTT.

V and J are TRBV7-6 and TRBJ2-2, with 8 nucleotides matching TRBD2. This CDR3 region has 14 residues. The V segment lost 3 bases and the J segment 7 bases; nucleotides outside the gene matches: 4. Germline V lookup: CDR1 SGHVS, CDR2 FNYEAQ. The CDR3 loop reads CASSFSGTNGELFF. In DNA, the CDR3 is TGTGCCAGCAGCTTTAGCGGGACCAACGGGGAGCTGTTTTTT.

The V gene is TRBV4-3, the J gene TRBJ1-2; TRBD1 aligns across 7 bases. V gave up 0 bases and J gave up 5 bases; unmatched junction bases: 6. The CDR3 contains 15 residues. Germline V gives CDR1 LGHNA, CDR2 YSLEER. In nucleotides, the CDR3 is TGCGCCAGCAGCCAAGATCGCGGCAGGGGGTATGGCTACACCTTC. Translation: CASSQDRGRGYGYTF.

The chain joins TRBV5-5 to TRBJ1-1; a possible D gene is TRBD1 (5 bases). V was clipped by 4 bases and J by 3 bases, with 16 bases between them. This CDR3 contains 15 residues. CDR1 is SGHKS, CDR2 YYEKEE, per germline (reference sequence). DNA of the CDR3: TGTGCCAGCAGCGCCCGGGGGGAGAGGGACACTGAAGCTTTCTTT. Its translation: CASSARGERDTEAFF.

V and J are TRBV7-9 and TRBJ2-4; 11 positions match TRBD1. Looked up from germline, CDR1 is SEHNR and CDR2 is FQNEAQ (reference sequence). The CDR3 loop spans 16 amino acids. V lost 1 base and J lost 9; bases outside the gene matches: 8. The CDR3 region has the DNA TGTGCCAGCAGCTTAGGGAACCGGGGACAGGGGGGCATTCAGTACTTC. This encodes CASSLGNRGQGGIQYF.

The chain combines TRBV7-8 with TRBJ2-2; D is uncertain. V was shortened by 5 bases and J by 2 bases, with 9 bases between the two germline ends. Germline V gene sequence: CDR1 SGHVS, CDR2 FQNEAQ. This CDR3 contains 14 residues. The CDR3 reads CASSRNTNTGELFF. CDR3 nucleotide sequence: TGTGCCAGCAGCCGAAATACAAACACCGGGGAGCTGTTTTTT.

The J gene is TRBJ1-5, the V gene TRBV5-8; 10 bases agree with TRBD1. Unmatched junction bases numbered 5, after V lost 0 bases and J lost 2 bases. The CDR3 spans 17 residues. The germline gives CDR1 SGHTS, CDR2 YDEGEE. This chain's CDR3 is CASSLGQGQGGNQPQHF. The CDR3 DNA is TGTGCCAGCAGCTTGGGTCAAGGACAGGGGGGCAATCAGCCCCAGCATTTT. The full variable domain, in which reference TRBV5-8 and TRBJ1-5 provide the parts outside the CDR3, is EAGVTQSPTHLIKTRGQQATLRCSPISGHTSVYWYQQALGLGLQFLLWYDEGEERNRGNFPPRFSGRQFPNYSSELNVNALELEDSALYLCASSLGQGQGGNQPQHFGDGTRLSIL.

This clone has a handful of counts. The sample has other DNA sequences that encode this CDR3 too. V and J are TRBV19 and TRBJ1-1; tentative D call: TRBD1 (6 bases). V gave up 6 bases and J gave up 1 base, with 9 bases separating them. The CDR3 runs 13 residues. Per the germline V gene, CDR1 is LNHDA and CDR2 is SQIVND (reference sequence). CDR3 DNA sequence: TGTGCCAGTAGCCTGGGACAGAACACTGAAGCTTTCTTT. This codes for CASSLGQNTEAFF.

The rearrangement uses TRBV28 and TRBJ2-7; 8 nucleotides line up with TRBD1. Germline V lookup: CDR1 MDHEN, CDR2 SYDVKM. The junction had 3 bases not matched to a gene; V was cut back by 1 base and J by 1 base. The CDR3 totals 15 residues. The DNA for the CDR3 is TGTGCCAGCAGTTTATCCGGACAGGGATCCTACGAGCAGTACTTC. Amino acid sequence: CASSLSGQGSYEQYF.

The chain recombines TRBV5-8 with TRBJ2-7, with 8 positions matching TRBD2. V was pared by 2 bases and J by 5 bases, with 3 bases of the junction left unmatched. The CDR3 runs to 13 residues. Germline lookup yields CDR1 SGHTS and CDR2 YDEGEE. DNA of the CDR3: TGTGCCAGCAGCTTACGGGGGGGGAACGAGCAGTACTTC. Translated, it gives CASSLRGGNEQYF.

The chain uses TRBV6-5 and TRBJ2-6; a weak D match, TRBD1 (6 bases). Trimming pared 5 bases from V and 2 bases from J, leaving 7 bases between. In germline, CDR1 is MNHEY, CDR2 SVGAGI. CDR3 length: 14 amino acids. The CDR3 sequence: CASSTGPGANVLTF. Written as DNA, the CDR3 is TGTGCCAGCAGTACAGGGCCTGGGGCCAACGTCCTGACTTTC.

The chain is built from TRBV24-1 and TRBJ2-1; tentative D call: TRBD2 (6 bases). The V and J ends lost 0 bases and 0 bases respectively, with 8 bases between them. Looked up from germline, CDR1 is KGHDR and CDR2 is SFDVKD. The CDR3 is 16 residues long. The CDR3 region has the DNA TGTGCCACCAGTGATTTGGACGGGAGCTCCTACAATGAGCAGTTCTTC. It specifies CATSDLDGSSYNEQFF.

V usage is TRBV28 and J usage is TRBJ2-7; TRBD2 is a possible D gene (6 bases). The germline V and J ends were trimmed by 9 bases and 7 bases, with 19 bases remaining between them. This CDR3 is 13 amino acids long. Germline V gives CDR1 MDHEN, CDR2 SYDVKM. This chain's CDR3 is CASGDWGSREQYF. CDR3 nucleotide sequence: TGTGCCAGTGGGGACTGGGGGTCGAGGGAGCAGTACTTC.